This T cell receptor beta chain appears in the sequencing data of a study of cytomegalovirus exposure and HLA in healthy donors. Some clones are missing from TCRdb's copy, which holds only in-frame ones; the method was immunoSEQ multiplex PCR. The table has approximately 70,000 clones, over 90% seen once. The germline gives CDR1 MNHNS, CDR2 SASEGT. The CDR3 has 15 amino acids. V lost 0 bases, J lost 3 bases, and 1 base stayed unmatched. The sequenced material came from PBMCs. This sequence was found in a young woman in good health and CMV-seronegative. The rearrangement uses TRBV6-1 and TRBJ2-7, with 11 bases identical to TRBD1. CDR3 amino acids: CASSEAGTGGYEQYF. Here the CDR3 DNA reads TGTGCCAGCAGTGAAGCCGGGACAGGGGGCTACGAGCAGTACTTC.